The source of this T cell receptor (beta chain) is a study of beta chain features in type 1 diabetes. For the study at large: Cells sorted and examined across all samples totaled around 110,000,000.

Of the isolated RNA, all was reverse transcribed, and so the sequenced material was expressed TCRB transcripts. TCRdb's table, derived via immunoSEQ multiplex PCR, lists solely in-frame clones and lacks some. Here the sample spans hundreds of thousands of clones, 30% being singletons. This clone was recorded only once. Germline lookup yields CDR1 SGHTA and CDR2 FQGNSA. Trimming took 5 bases from V and 5 from J, leaving 19 bases between them. This CDR3 spans 16 amino acids. Once sorted, every population was more than 95% pure. The source material was naive CD4+ T cells from blood. The chain links TRBV7-2 to TRBJ2-1; D may be TRBD2 (6 bases). The receptor's source is a man between 18 and 35 years old in good health. The CDR3 sequence: CASSPQFGRGNNEQFF. The DNA for the CDR3 is TGTGCCAGCAGCCCCCAGTTTGGGCGGGGAAACAATGAGCAGTTCTTC.